This T cell receptor beta chain was recorded in a study of tumor and adjacent non-tumor tissue in lung cancer (dated by TCRdb to 2017 to 2018). Describing the broader study: Of the cohort, about 11 patients had adenocarcinoma, 2 had squamous cell carcinoma and 1 had small cell lung cancer. Ages among the approximately 15 patients ranged from about 31 to 80 years, there were roughly ten men and 5 women, and disease was at TNM stage I to III. In total, sequencing yielded 95 million to 150 million productive TCRbeta reads, which works out to an average of around 4.2 million reads per sample. The study compared bulk TCRbeta repertoires from lung tumor tissue and matched distant non-tumor lung tissue of some 14 lung cancer patients. Approximately 31 paired specimens, one tumor and one normal lung sample per patient, were profiled by TCRbeta CDR3 sequencing. Overall results and qualifications from the work: A significantly larger cumulative share of the repertoire was made up by the top 100 clones in normal lung than in tumor tissue. Neither the sequencing platform nor unique molecular identifiers are named or mentioned anywhere in the methods. TCR diversity was significantly higher in younger patients, and greater tumor TCR diversity was associated with shorter overall survival and shorter disease-free survival. The cohort had only about 14 patients, and the authors noted that larger samples and more detailed clinical data are needed. TCR diversity (inverse Simpson) was significantly higher in tumor than in normal lung tissue (about 400 vs 180, P = 0.0075, Mann-Whitney U test). Peripheral blood was not sequenced, so blood TCRbeta repertoires in these lung cancer patients were not examined.

Library creation used multiplex PCR. TCRdb records Illumina HiSeq 2500 as the sequencer. TCRbeta libraries were built by three rounds of nested PCR using primers (Table S4), following protocols modified from ARM-PCR. Before sequencing, PCR products of 200-500 bp were excised from the gel and purified with the QIAquick gel extraction kit. In the authors' own workflow: Reads were cleaned using Trimmomatic, were merged into complete CDR3 sequences using FLASH, and were assigned to V(D)J germline segments using MiTCR. Clonal diversity was calculated as the inverse Simpson's index using VDJtools. In-frame sequences without a premature stop codon were defined as productive reads. TCRdb ran its own pipeline on the public reads, namely fastp trimming at Q25 and MiXCR clone calling, and kept in-frame beta chains. All rows with the same CDR3 protein become a single entry with the most common DNA and genes. These V and J calls originate from TCRdb's pipeline instead of the authors' own analysis. The sample yields more than 95,000 distinct CDR3 sequences; over 65% were counted once. The ten largest clonotypes hold around 13% of the sample.

The CDR3 spans 14 residues, from the cysteine through the phenylalanine. Only the CDR3 DNA is retained, 42 bases long and in frame from the first base. Looking up the germline V gene yields CDR1 SGHDT and CDR2 YYEEEE. This clonotype was observed a handful of times. Its antigen is unknown. One end of the junction does not line up with germline, which may come from a read error. RNA was isolated from bulk, unsorted tissue, and RNA quality was assessed with a NanoDrop ND-1000 and an Agilent 2100. Newly diagnosed lung cancer patients without prior chemotherapy who had been admitted for thoracic surgery in China between August and November 2014 were enrolled as donors. Patients with previous radiotherapy or chemotherapy, or with another concurrent cancer, were excluded from the study. Surgical tissue pieces of about 1-2.1 cm3 were preserved in RNAlater solution and stored at -80 °C until use.

The sequencing sample was made of lung tumor tissue. The sequence was obtained from a man aged 30-40 years with non-small cell lung cancer. The sequence is built from TRBV5-6 and TRBJ2-3; the D gene cannot be named for sure. DNA sequence: TGTGCCAACAGCTTGGAATCCAGCACAGATACGCAGTATTTT. This codes for CANSLESSTDTQYF.